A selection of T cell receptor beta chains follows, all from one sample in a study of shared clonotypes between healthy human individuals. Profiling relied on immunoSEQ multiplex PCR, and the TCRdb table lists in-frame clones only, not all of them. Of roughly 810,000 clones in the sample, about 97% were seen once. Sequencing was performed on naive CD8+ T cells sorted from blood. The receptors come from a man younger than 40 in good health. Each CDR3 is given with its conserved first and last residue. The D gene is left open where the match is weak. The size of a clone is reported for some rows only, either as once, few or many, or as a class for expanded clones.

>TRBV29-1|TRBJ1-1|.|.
TGCAGCGTTGAAAGGGCATTGGGGCAGATGAACACTGAAGCTTTCTTT
CSVERALGQMNTEAFF
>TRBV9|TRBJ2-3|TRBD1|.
TGTGCCAGCAGCGCGCCAGGACAGGCAAACACAGATACGCAGTATTTT
CASSAPGQANTDTQYF
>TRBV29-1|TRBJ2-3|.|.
TGCAGCGTTGAGAACCCCCGGGTTCCAGATACGCAGTATTTT
CSVENPRVPDTQYF
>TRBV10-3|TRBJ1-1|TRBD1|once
TGTGCCACCGGGGCGTGGACAGGGGGAGCGGTGGCGGCTTTCTTT
CATGAWTGGAVAAFF
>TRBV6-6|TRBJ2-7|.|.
TGTGCCAGCAGTTCGGGGGTATACGAGCAGTACTTC
CASSSGVYEQYF
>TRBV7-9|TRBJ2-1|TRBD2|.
TGTGCCAGCAGCTCCGGACTAGCGGGCATGAATGAGCAGTTCTTC
CASSSGLAGMNEQFF
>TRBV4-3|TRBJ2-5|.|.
TGCGCCAGCAGCCAAGGGACCCAGGGAGAGACCCAGTACTTC
CASSQGTQGETQYF
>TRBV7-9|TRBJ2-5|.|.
TGTGCCAGCAGCCCCCAAGGAGAGACCCAGTACTTC
CASSPQGETQYF
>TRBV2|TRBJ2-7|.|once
TGTGCCAGCACCCCGTCGAGGCTTCTGAGCTCCTACGAGCAGTACTTC
CASTPSRLLSSYEQYF
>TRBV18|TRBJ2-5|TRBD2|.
TGTGCCAGCTCATCACTAGCGGGAGCCGACAGAGAGACCCAGTACTTC
CASSSLAGADRETQYF
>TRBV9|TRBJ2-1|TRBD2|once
TGTGCCAGCAGCCCCGGGACTAGCCCTGAGCCCTACAATGAGCAGTTCTTC
CASSPGTSPEPYNEQFF
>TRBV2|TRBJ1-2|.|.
TGTGCCAGCAGTAAAAGCGGAATAGGTGGACAGAACTATGGCTACACCTTC
CASSKSGIGGQNYGYTF
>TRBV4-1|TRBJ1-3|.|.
TGCGCCAGCAGCCAAGGCCCCTTGGGAAACACCATATATTTT
CASSQGPLGNTIYF
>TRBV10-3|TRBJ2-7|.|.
TGTGCCATCAGTGAACTAGGGCGGGTCTACGAGCAGTACTTC
CAISELGRVYEQYF
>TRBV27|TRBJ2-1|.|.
TGTGCCAGCAGCACGAGGGACTACAATGAGCAGTTCTTC
CASSTRDYNEQFF
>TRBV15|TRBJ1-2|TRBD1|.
TGTGCCACCAGCGCCACCGAACCGGGACAGGGTCTCACCTTC
CATSATEPGQGLTF
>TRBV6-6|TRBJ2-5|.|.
TGTGCCAGCAGTTACTCAGGGGGAAAGGTAGAGACCCAGTACTTC
CASSYSGGKVETQYF
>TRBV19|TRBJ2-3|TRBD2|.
TGTGCCAGTAGTCAAGGACTAGCGGGAGGGGCACCTTACACAGATACGCAGTATTTT
CASSQGLAGGAPYTDTQYF
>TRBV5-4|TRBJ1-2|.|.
TGTGCCTCCGGTCCCCCTAACTATGGCTACACCTTC
CASGPPNYGYTF
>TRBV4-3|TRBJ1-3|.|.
TGCGCCAGCAGCCCCACAGGACGGGGAAACACCATATATTTT
CASSPTGRGNTIYF
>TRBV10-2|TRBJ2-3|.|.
TGCGCCAGCAGTGAGTCGTATCAAACAGATACGCAGTATTTT
CASSESYQTDTQYF
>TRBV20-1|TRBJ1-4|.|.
TGCAGTGCTAGACCGGGGGGAAAACTGTTTTTT
CSARPGGKLFF
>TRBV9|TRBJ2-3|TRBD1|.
TGTGCCAGCGGCATATCCGCCAGGGGGCCGAGCACAGATACGCAGTATTTT
CASGISARGPSTDTQYF
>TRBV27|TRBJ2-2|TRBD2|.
TGTGCCAGCAGAGTAGCGGGAGGGACGGGGGAGCTGTTTTTT
CASRVAGGTGELFF
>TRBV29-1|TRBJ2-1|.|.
TGCAGCGTTGAAGATGGGTGGGAAGGTGAGCAGTTCTTC
CSVEDGWEGEQFF
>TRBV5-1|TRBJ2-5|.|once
TGCGCCAGCAGCTCTAGACGGGGCCAAGAGACCCAGTACTTC
CASSSRRGQETQYF
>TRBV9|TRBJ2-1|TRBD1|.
TGTGCCAGCAGCGCGGGACAGGGACGCAATGAGCAGTTCTTC
CASSAGQGRNEQFF
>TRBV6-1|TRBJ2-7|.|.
TGTGCCAGCAGTGAACGAGTCTTTGCGGTCAACTACGAGCAGTACTTC
CASSERVFAVNYEQYF
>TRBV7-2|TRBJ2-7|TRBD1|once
TGTGCCAGCAGCTTAGGAGGCCCCGGGACAGCGTCCTACGAGCAGTACTTC
CASSLGGPGTASYEQYF
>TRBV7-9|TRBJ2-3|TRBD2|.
TGTGCCAGCAGCGGTAGCGGGAGGGCCAGAGATACGCAGTATTTT
CASSGSGRARDTQYF
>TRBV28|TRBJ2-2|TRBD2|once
TGTGCCAGCAGTTTAGCCCCGGGACTAACGAACACCGGGGAGCTGTTTTTT
CASSLAPGLTNTGELFF
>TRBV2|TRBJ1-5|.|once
TGTGCCAGCAGTGAATATGGGCCAGGGGAAAATCAGCCCCAGCATTTT
CASSEYGPGENQPQHF
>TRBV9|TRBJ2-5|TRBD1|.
TGTGCCAGCAGCCGACAGGGGGCGGGAGTGGAGACCCAGTACTTC
CASSRQGAGVETQYF
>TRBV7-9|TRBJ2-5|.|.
TGTGCCAGCAGCTTAGGGCGGGACAAGTACCAAGAGACCCAGTACTTC
CASSLGRDKYQETQYF
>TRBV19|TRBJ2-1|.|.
TGTGCCAGTAGTATGGCTAATTACGACAATGAGCAGTTCTTC
CASSMANYDNEQFF
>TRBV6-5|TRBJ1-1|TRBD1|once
TGTGCCAGCAGTTACTCGGCAGGGGGCAAGAACACTGAAGCTTTCTTT
CASSYSAGGKNTEAFF
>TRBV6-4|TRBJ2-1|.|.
TGTGCCAGCAGTGACCCCGGGACTTCGAATGAGCAGTTCTTC
CASSDPGTSNEQFF
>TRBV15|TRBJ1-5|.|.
TGTGCCACCCGGCAGGGGAATCAGCCCCAGCATTTT
CATRQGNQPQHF
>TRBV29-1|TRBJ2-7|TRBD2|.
TGCAGCGTCAGCGGGAGCTCCTACGAGCAGTACTTC
CSVSGSSYEQYF
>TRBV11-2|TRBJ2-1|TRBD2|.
TGTGCCAGCAGCAGAGGGACTAGCGGGCCCAATGAGCAGTTCTTC
CASSRGTSGPNEQFF
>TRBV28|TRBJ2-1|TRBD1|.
TGTGCCAGCAGTTTATGGACCGGGACAGGGGCTAATGAGCAGTTCTTC
CASSLWTGTGANEQFF
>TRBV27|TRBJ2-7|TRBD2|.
TGTGCCAGCAGTTTATACCCTCATAGCGGGAGGACCTCCTACGAGCAGTACTTC
CASSLYPHSGRTSYEQYF
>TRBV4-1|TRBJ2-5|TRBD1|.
TGCGCCAGCAGCCAGCTCGAGGGACAGCTAGAGACCCAGTACTTC
CASSQLEGQLETQYF
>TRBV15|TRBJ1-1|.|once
TGTGCCACCAGCGAGGTGGCTTCTGAAGCTTTCTTT
CATSEVASEAFF
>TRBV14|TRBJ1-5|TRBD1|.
TGTGCCAGCAGCCATCCGGGACAGGCTTACTCGGAGCCCCAGCATTTT
CASSHPGQAYSEPQHF
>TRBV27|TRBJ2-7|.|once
TGTGCCAGCAGTTTATTGGCTAGCCCACGGGAGCAGTACTTC
CASSLLASPREQYF
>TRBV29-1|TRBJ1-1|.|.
TGCAGCGTTGGGCGGGGGCGGACTGAAGCTTTCTTT
CSVGRGRTEAFF
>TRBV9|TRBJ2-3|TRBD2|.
TGTGCCAGCAGCGTAGGACGGGAGGTAGATACGCAGTATTTT
CASSVGREVDTQYF
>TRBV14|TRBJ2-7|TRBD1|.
TGTGCCAGCAGCCAAGGGACAGGAAGTTACGAGCAGTACTTC
CASSQGTGSYEQYF
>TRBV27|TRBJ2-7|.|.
TGTGCCAGCAGCCATCCCTCGGGCTACGAGCAGTACTTC
CASSHPSGYEQYF
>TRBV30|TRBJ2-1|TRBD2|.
TGTGCCCGGGGGGTGGCCAAGCAATTCCCCAATGAGCAGTTCTTC
CARGVAKQFPNEQFF
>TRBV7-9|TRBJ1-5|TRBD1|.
TGTGCCAGCAGCGGACAGGCAAATCAGCCCCAGCATTTT
CASSGQANQPQHF
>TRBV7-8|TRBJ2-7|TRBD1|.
TGTGCCAGCAGCCCTGACAGGGGTGAACCCTACGAGCAGTACTTC
CASSPDRGEPYEQYF
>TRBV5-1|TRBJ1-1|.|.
TGCGCCAGCAGCCCGGGGAGGACTGAAGCTTTCTTT
CASSPGRTEAFF
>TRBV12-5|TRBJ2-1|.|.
TGTGCTAGTGGCAGAACGGGAGCCAACAATGAGCAGTTCTTC
CASGRTGANNEQFF
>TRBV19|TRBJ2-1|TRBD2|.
TGTGCCAGTAGTATCATTTTAGTAGCGGGAGGCATTAATGAGCAGTTCTTC
CASSIILVAGGINEQFF